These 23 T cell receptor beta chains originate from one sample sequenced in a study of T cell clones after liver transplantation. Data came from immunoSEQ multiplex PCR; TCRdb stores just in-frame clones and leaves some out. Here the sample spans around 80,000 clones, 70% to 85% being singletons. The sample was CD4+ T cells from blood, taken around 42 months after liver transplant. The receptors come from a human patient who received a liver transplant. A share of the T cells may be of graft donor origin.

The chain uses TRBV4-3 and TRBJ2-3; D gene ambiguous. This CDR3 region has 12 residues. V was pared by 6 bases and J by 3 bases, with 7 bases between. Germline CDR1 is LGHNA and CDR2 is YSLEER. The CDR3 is CASSSQTDTQYF. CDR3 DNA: TGCGCCAGCAGTTCTCAAACAGATACGCAGTATTTT.

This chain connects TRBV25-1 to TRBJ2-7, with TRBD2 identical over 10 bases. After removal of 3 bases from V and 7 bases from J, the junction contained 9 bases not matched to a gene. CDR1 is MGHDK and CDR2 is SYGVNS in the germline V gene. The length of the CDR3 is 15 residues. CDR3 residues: CASSDLAGVPQEQYF. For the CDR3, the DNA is TGTGCCAGCAGTGACCTAGCGGGAGTCCCCCAGGAGCAGTACTTC.

The CDR3 DNA is TGTGCCAGCAGTTCGTTCGGAACCGGGGGTGGAGGCTACACCTTC. Protein: CASSSFGTGGGGYTF. The rearrangement joins TRBV27 to TRBJ1-2, with D possibly TRBD1 on 5 matching bases. Trimming stripped 4 bases from V and 8 bases from J, with 20 bases between. The CDR3 spans 15 residues. Germline V lookup: CDR1 MNHEY, CDR2 SMNVEV (reference sequence).

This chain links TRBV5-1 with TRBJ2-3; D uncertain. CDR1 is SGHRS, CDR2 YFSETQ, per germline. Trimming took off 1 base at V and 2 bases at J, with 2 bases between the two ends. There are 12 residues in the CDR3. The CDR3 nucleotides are TGCGCCAGCAGCTTGACCACAGATACGCAGTATTTT. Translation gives CASSLTTDTQYF. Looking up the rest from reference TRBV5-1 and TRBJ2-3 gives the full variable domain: KAGVTQTPRYLIKTRGQQVTLSCSPISGHRSVSWYQQTPGQGLQFLFEYFSETQRNKGNFPGRFSGRQFSNSRSEMNVSTLELGDSALYLCASSLTTDTQYFGPGTRLTVL.

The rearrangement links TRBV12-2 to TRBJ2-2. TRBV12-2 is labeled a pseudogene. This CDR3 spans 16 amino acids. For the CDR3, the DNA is TGTGCAAGTCGCTTAGCAAAGGCGCGTGACACCGGGGAGCTGTTTTTT. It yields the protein CASRLAKARDTGELFF.

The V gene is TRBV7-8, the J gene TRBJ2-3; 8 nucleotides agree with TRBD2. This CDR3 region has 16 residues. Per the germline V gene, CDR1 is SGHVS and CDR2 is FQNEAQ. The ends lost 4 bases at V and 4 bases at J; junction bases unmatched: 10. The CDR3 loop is CASSSSGGGVPDTQYF. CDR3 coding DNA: TGTGCCAGCAGCTCCAGCGGGGGAGGGGTCCCAGATACGCAGTATTTT. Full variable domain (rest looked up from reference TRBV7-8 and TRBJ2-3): GAGVSQSPRYKVAKRGQDVALRCDPISGHVSLFWYQQALGQGPEFLTYFQNEAQLDKSGLPSDRFFAERPEGSVSTLKIQRTQQEDSAVYLCASSSSGGGVPDTQYFGPGTRLTVL.

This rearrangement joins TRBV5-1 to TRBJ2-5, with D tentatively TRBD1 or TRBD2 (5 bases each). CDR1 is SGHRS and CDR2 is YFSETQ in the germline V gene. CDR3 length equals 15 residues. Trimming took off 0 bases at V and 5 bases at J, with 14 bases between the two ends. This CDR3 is CASSLGGTPRETQYF. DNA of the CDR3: TGCGCCAGCAGCTTGGGTGGGACCCCCCGGGAGACCCAGTACTTC.

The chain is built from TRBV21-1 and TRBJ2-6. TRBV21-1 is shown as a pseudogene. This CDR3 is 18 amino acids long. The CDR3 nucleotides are TGTGCCAGCAGCAAAGTAAGAGGGGTCCTCTCTGGGGCCAACGTCCTGACTTTC. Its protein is CASSKVRGVLSGANVLTF.

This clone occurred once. The CDR3 sequence is CASRGTSNDEQFF. As DNA, the CDR3 is TGTGCCAGCAGAGGGACTAGCAACGATGAGCAGTTCTTC. This chain uses TRBV6-1 with TRBJ2-1; 9 bases align to TRBD2. The V gene end was trimmed by 6 bases and the J gene end by 8 bases; junction bases not matched to a gene: 5. CDR1 is MNHNS, CDR2 SASEGT, per germline. This CDR3 has 13 residues.

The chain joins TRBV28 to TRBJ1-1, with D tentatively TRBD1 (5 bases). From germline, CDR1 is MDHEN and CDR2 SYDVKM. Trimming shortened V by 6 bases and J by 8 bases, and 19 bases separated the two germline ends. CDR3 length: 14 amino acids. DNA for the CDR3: TGTGCCAGCAGCCTCGGGGCGCGCTTTAAAGAAGCTTTCTTT. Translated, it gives CASSLGARFKEAFF.

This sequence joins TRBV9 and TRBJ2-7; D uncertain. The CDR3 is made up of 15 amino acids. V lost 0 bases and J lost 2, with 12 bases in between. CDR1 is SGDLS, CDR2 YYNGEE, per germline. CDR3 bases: TGTGCCAGCAGCGTAGGGGAAAGGTTCCCCTACGAGCAGTACTTC. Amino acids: CASSVGERFPYEQYF.

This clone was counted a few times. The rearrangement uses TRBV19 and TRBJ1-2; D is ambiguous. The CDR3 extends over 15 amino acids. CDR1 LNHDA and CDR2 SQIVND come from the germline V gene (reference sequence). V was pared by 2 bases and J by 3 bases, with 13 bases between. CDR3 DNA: TGTGCCAGTAGTATACCCAACAGTATGCACTATGGCTACACCTTC. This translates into CASSIPNSMHYGYTF. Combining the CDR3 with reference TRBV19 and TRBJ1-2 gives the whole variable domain DGGITQSPKYLFRKEGQNVTLSCEQNLNHDAMYWYRQDPGQGLRLIYYSQIVNDFQKGDIAEGYSVSREKKESFPLTVTSAQKNPTAFYLCASSIPNSMHYGYTFGSGTRLTVV.

CDR3 sequence: CASSQQGEETQYF. The CDR3, as DNA: TGCGCCAGCAGTCAACAGGGGGAAGAGACCCAGTACTTC. The gene calls are TRBV5-1 and TRBJ2-5; 8 bases are shared with TRBD1. V trimming: 5 bases; J trimming: 3 bases; junction bases outside the gene matches: 3. The CDR3 totals 13 residues. Germline V CDR1 and CDR2: SGHRS, YFSETQ.

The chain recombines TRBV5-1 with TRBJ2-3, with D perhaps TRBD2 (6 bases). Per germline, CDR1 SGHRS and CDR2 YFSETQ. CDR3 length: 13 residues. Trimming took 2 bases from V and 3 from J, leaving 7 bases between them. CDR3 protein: CASSLAGTDTQYF. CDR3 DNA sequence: TGCGCCAGCAGCTTAGCGGGTACAGATACGCAGTATTTT.

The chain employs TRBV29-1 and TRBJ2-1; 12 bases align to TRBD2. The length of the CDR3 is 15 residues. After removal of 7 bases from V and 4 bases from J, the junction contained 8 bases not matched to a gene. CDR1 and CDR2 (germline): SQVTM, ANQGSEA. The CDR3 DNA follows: TGCAGCGCCGGGGGACTAGCGGGTTTTTACAATGAGCAGTTCTTC. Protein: CSAGGLAGFYNEQFF.

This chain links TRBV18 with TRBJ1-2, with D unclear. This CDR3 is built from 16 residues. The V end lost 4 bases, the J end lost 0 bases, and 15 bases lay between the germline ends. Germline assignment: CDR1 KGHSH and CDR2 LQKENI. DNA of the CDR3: TGTGCCAGCTCACAACGTGTTGACGGAGCTAACTATGGCTACACCTTC. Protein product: CASSQRVDGANYGYTF.

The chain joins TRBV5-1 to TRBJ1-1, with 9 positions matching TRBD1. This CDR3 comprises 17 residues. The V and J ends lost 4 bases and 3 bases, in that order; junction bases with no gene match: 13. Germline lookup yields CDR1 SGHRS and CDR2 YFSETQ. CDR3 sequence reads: CASSPLGDRVSDTEAFF. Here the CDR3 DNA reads TGCGCCAGCAGCCCCTTGGGGGACAGGGTAAGCGACACTGAAGCTTTCTTT.

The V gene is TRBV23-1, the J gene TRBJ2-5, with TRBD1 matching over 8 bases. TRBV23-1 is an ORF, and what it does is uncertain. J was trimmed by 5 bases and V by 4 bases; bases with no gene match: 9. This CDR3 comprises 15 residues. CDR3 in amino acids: CASSRGTGGGETQYF. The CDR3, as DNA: TGCGCCAGCAGTCGCGGGACAGGAGGGGGGGAGACCCAGTACTTC.

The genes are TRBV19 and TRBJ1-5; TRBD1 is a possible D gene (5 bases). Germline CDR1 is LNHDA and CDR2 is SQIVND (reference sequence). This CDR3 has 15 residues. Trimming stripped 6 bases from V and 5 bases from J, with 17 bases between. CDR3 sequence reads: CASRAREGRHQPQHF. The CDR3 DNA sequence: TGTGCCAGTAGGGCCAGGGAGGGTCGGCATCAGCCCCAGCATTTT.

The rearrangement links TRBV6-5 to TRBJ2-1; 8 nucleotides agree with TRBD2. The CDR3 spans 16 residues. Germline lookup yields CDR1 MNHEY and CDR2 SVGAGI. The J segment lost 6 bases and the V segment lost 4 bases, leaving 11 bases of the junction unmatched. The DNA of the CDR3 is TGTGCCAGCAGTTCAATTAGCGGGATTAGGGGCAATGAGCAGTTCTTC. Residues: CASSSISGIRGNEQFF.

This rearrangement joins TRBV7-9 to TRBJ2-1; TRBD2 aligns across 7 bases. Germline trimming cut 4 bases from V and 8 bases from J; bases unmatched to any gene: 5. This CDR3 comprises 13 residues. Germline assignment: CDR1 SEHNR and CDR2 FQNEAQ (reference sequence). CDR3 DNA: TGTGCCAGCAGCTCAAATGGGGGGGATGAGCAGTTCTTC. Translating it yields CASSSNGGDEQFF. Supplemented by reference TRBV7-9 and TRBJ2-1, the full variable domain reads DTGVSQNPRHKITKRGQNVTFRCDPISEHNRLYWYRQTLGQGPEFLTYFQNEAQLEKSRLLSDRFSAERPKGSFSTLEIQRTEQGDSAMYLCASSSNGGDEQFFGPGTRLTVL.

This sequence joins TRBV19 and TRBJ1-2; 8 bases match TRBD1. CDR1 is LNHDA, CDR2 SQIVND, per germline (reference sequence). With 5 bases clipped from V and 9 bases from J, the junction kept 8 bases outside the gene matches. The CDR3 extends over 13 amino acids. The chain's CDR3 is CASSEQGVRRYTF. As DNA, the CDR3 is TGTGCCAGTAGTGAACAGGGGGTGCGGCGCTACACCTTC. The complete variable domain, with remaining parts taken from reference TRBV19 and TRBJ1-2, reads DGGITQSPKYLFRKEGQNVTLSCEQNLNHDAMYWYRQDPGQGLRLIYYSQIVNDFQKGDIAEGYSVSREKKESFPLTVTSAQKNPTAFYLCASSEQGVRRYTFGSGTRLTVV.

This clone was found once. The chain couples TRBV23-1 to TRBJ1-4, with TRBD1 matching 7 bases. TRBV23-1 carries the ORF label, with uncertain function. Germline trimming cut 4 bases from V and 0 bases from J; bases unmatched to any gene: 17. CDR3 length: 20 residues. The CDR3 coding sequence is TGCGCCAGCAGTCGCCTTCCAGGGGGGGAATCTATTGCAACTAATGAAAAACTGTTTTTT. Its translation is CASSRLPGGESIATNEKLFF.